The clone carrying this TCR beta chain is medium-sized. The sample belongs to a study of naive and memory T cell subsets. The germline gives CDR1 LGHNA, CDR2 YSLEER. V lost 1 base to trimming and J lost 3 bases; unmatched junction nucleotides: 3. The CDR3 consists of 14 residues. The SP2 primer and nested alpha and beta constant region primers amplified ligated cDNA in four rounds. MiXCR, run by TCRdb on the UMI-ligation and nested PCR reads, gives a single entry per CDR3 protein. Seen here are about 14,000 distinct CDR3 sequences, less than 5.5% observed once, and the top ten hold roughly 8.2%. Treatment specified: skin biopsy from PPD injection site in Mantoux-positive individual. TCR cDNA received a 3' ligated oligonucleotide that carried a UMI. Individuals with a positive Mantoux test gave biopsies from PPD-injected skin.

The source is an adult in good health. The sequences come from skin, collected from a tuberculin skin test site. The chain recombines TRBV4-3 with TRBJ2-7; 7 positions match TRBD1. The CDR3 DNA reads TGCGCCAGCAGCCAAGTAGGACAGGACTACGAGCAGTACTTC. The encoded protein is CASSQVGQDYEQYF.